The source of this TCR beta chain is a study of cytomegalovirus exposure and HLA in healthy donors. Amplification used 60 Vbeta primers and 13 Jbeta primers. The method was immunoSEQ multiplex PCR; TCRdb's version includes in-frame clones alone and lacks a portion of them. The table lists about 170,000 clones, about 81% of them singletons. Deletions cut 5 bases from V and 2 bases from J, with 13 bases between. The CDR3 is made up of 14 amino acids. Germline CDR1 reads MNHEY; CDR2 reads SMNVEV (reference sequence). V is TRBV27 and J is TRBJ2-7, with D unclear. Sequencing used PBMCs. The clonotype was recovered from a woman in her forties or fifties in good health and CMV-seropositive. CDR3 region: CASSLSSNPYEQYF. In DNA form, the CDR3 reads TGTGCCAGCAGTCTTAGTAGCAACCCCTACGAGCAGTACTTC.